The 9 T cell receptor beta chains below come from one sample, sequenced in a study of cytomegalovirus exposure and HLA in healthy donors. Libraries were prepared by immunoSEQ multiplex PCR; TCRdb keeps only in-frame clonotypes and omits some of them. The repertoire consists of 150,000 to 250,000 clones, with around 83% occurring once and the leading ten covering roughly an eighth. Sequenced: PBMCs. Receptor source: a woman between 25 and 40 years old in good health and CMV-seropositive.

V and J are TRBV29-1 and TRBJ2-7, with D perhaps TRBD2 (6 bases). V dropped 6 bases and J dropped 6 bases, with 21 bases sitting between them. Germline lookup yields CDR1 SQVTM and CDR2 ANQGSEA. The length of the CDR3 is 14 residues. Written as DNA, the CDR3 is TGCAGCGTACTTAGCGGAGTGGGGTCGGGCGAGCAGTACTTC. It codes for CSVLSGVGSGEQYF.

The chain employs TRBV9 and TRBJ1-5; TRBD1 matches 7 bases. V dropped 3 bases and J dropped 5; count of bases not matched to a gene: 5. This CDR3 comprises 14 residues. Germline-derived CDR1 and CDR2 are SGDLS and YYNGEE. In DNA, the CDR3 is TGTGCCAGCAGCGAACAGGGGTCAGATCAGCCCCAGCATTTT. Its protein is CASSEQGSDQPQHF.

The chain links TRBV29-1 to TRBJ2-1; 7 nucleotides line up with TRBD1. After removal of 2 bases from V and 1 base from J, the junction contained 11 bases not matched to a gene. Germline V gene sequence: CDR1 SQVTM, CDR2 ANQGSEA. CDR3 length: 17 residues. The DNA for the CDR3 is TGCAGCGTTGAATTGGACCGAGGGGGCCTATCCTACAATGAGCAGTTCTTC. It codes for CSVELDRGGLSYNEQFF.

V is TRBV18 and J is TRBJ1-2; D might be TRBD1 (5 bases). The CDR3 spans 17 residues. Germline V CDR1 and CDR2: KGHSH, LQKENI. The V and J ends lost 1 base and 0 bases respectively, with 15 bases between them. In nucleotides, the CDR3 is TGTGCCAGCTCACCACGTGAACAGGCGCGTGCTAACTATGGCTACACCTTC. Translating it yields CASSPREQARANYGYTF.

This chain joins TRBV5-1 and TRBJ2-7; 7 bases align to TRBD2. This CDR3 region has 15 residues. In germline, CDR1 is SGHRS, CDR2 YFSETQ. Losses at the gene ends were 0 bases for V and 2 bases for J; bases not matched to a gene: 5. The CDR3 here is CASSLGAGVTYEQYF. As DNA, the CDR3 is TGCGCCAGCAGCTTGGGTGCGGGAGTAACCTACGAGCAGTACTTC.

The V gene is TRBV29-1, the J gene TRBJ2-1; maybe TRBD2 (5 bases). The germline V gene encodes CDR1 SQVTM and CDR2 ANQGSEA. The CDR3 length is 11 residues. Trimming left V 3 bases short and J 9 bases short, with 9 bases between. This chain's CDR3 is CSVDRGREQFF. As DNA, the CDR3 is TGCAGCGTTGATCGCGGGCGTGAGCAGTTCTTC.

This rearrangement joins TRBV4-1 to TRBJ1-3; no reliable D call. Germline-derived CDR1 and CDR2 are MGHRA and YSYEKL. The CDR3 covers 15 residues. Between the trimmed V and J ends, which lost 0 bases and 3 bases, there was a span of 9 bases. The CDR3 DNA reads TGCGCCAGCAGCCAAGATCCGGCGGTTGGAAACACCATATATTTT. It yields the protein CASSQDPAVGNTIYF.

The V and J genes are TRBV11-2 and TRBJ2-1, with D possibly TRBD2 on 5 matching bases. Trimming pared 5 bases from V and 5 bases from J, leaving 13 bases between. CDR3 length: 14 amino acids. Germline assignment: CDR1 SGHAT and CDR2 FQNNGV. The CDR3 region has the DNA TGTGCCAGCAGCCTAAGCGGATCCAACAATGAGCAGTTCTTC. Protein sequence: CASSLSGSNNEQFF.

This chain joins TRBV10-1 and TRBJ2-1; D gene unclear. Germline V lookup: CDR1 WNHNN, CDR2 SYGVQD (reference sequence). CDR3 length: 14 amino acids. The V end lost 7 bases, the J end lost 5 bases, and 15 bases lay between the germline ends. CDR3 DNA sequence: TGCGCCAGCAAGATATCGCTAGTTGACAATGAGCAGTTCTTC. This sequence encodes CASKISLVDNEQFF.